These 12 T cell receptor beta chains originate from one sample sequenced in a study. Each CDR3 protein is one row after TCRdb ran MiXCR on the 5' RACE reads. The table includes about 13,000 distinct CDR3 sequences, under 25% detected once. Sequencing was carried out using naive CD4+ T cells sorted from blood. Subset in this sample: naive CD4+ T cells, CD4+CD45RA+CD25-. These receptors were collected from a female donor with breast cancer.

This clonotype appeared many times. V usage is TRBV28 and J usage is TRBJ2-6; D is unclear. This CDR3 has 17 amino acids. V was trimmed by 5 bases and J by 0 bases, leaving 14 bases between them. CDR1 is MDHEN and CDR2 is SYDVKM in the germline V gene. As DNA, the CDR3 is TGTGCCAGCAGTAGGCCCGGGTGGGCCTCTGGGGCCAACGTCCTGACTTTC. Its translation: CASSRPGWASGANVLTF. Supplemented by reference TRBV28 and TRBJ2-6, the full variable domain reads DVKVTQSSRYLVKRTGEKVFLECVQDMDHENMFWYRQDPGLGLRLIYFSYDVKMKEKGDIPEGYSVSREKKERFSLILESASTNQTSMYLCASSRPGWASGANVLTFGAGSRLTVL.

Regarding this clonotype: No conserved phenylalanine or tryptophan is present at the end of the CDR3, so a read error is the likely explanation. The DNA is omitted, as the CDR3 cannot be located on it reliably, and the CDR3 follows TCRdb's listing. The gene calls are TRBV4-1 and TRBJ1-2. The germline gives CDR1 MGHRA, CDR2 YSYEKL. The CDR3 is 14 residues long, ends included. This CDR3 reads CASSQVIGNYGYAL.

This clonotype was found many times. The J gene is TRBJ1-6, the V gene TRBV5-1; D remains unclear. The CDR3 has 14 residues. Looked up from germline, CDR1 is SGHRS and CDR2 is YFSETQ. V was trimmed by 1 base and J by 6 bases, leaving 8 bases between them. The CDR3 protein is CASSLTRSNSPLHF. The CDR3 DNA is TGCGCCAGCAGCTTGACTAGAAGTAATTCACCCCTCCACTTT.

By sample share, this clonotype is medium-sized. The chain employs TRBV4-1 and TRBJ1-1; D is possibly TRBD1 (6 bases). Germline V gene data show CDR1 as MGHRA and CDR2 as YSYEKL. This CDR3 is 15 amino acids long. The V end lost 1 base, the J end lost 5 bases, and 14 bases lay between the germline ends. The CDR3 DNA sequence: TGCGCCAGCAGCCAAGCCTACGGAGGGGGGACTGAAGCTTTCTTT. Its translation is CASSQAYGGGTEAFF.

This chain connects TRBV25-1 to TRBJ2-3, with 9 nucleotides matching TRBD1. CDR1 and CDR2 (germline): MGHDK, SYGVNS. V trimming: 4 bases; J trimming: 4 bases; junction bases outside the gene matches: 9. CDR3 length equals 16 residues. CDR3 in amino acids: CASSGDDRGSSDTQYF. The CDR3 DNA is TGTGCCAGCAGTGGGGACGACAGGGGGAGTTCAGATACGCAGTATTTT.

This clonotype was recorded many times. This could be a read error, since a much larger clone is one nucleotide away. The CDR3 DNA is TGCGCCAGCCGGGAGTTTGCTGACAATGAGCAGTTCTTC. Residues: CASREFADNEQFF. The rearrangement links TRBV5-1 to TRBJ2-1, with a possible D match to TRBD2 (6 bases). CDR3 length: 13 amino acids. Looked up from germline, CDR1 is SGHRS and CDR2 is YFSETQ. Trimming left V 7 bases short and J 5 bases short, with 13 bases between.

There are a few counts of this clonotype. A read error is possible here, since a much larger clone lies one base away. The chain is built from TRBV20-1 and TRBJ2-7; D is undetermined. CDR3 length equals 12 residues. Germline assignment: CDR1 DFQATT and CDR2 SNEGSKA (reference sequence). V lost 5 bases to trimming and J lost 4 bases, with 12 bases between them. The CDR3 sequence: CSAGALRYEQYF. As DNA, the CDR3 is TGCAGTGCTGGAGCTTTGCGTTACGAGCAGTACTTC.

The rearrangement links TRBV6-5 to TRBJ1-5; D is uncertain. Germline V gene lookup returns CDR1 MNHEY and CDR2 SVGAGI. Trimming removed 0 bases from V and 7 bases from J, with 13 bases in between. This CDR3 contains 15 residues. CDR3 coding DNA: TGTGCCAGCAGTTACTCAGCCGACGCGGGACAGCCCCAGCATTTT. It is translated as CASSYSADAGQPQHF.

This clonotype has more than one count but fewer than ten. The chain uses TRBV2 and TRBJ2-1; D unresolved. The CDR3 has 13 amino acids. In germline, CDR1 is SNHLY, CDR2 FYNNEI. V dropped 7 bases and J dropped 7 bases, with 14 bases sitting between them. CDR3: CASKFIALNEQFF. The CDR3 bases are TGTGCCAGCAAGTTTATTGCTCTGAATGAGCAGTTCTTC.

The J gene is TRBJ2-1, the V gene TRBV30, with a weak D call TRBD2 (6 bases). The V gene lost 3 bases and the J gene lost 5 bases, with 11 bases spanning the gap. This CDR3 is built from 13 residues. Germline values: CDR1 GTSNPN, CDR2 SVGIG (reference sequence). CDR3 DNA: TGTGCCTGGAGCAAAGCGGGCGACAATGAGCAGTTCTTC. It specifies CAWSKAGDNEQFF.

A few counts support this clonotype. The chain uses TRBV6-1 and TRBJ1-3; D is perhaps TRBD1 (5 bases). There are 12 residues in the CDR3. Trimming left V 7 bases short and J 8 bases short, with 12 bases between. In germline, CDR1 is MNHNS, CDR2 SASEGT. This CDR3 is CASNWVGDTIYF. As DNA, the CDR3 is TGTGCCAGCAATTGGGTGGGGGACACCATATATTTT.

This chain links TRBV18 with TRBJ2-1; D unclear. The CDR3 contains 13 residues. The ends were cut back, 3 bases at V and 7 bases at J, with 10 bases in the middle. Germline CDR1 and CDR2: KGHSH and LQKENI. The CDR3 DNA reads as TGTGCCAGCTCACCTCCTCTGTATAATGAGCAGTTCTTC. This gives the protein CASSPPLYNEQFF.